The T cell receptor (beta chain) under discussion was sequenced for a study of cytomegalovirus exposure and HLA in healthy donors. Germline loops: CDR1 SGHDT, CDR2 YYEEEE. The CDR3 sequence is 13 residues long. V lost 0 bases and J lost 4, with 7 bases in between. Primers included in the PCR were 60 Vbeta and 13 Jbeta primers. Sequencing was performed with immunoSEQ multiplex PCR; in TCRdb, only in-frame clones are kept and a portion is missing. The data show fewer than 95,000 clones, 65% seen once. V gene TRBV5-6 combines with J gene TRBJ1-2; no firm D call. The receptor was isolated from a woman in her fifties or sixties in good health and CMV-seropositive. What was sequenced was PBMCs. The chain's CDR3 is CASSLDTAYGYTF. DNA of the CDR3: TGTGCCAGCAGCTTGGATACAGCCTATGGCTACACCTTC.